Included here is one T cell receptor beta chain sequence, with context. V was pared by 0 bases and J by 4 bases, with 16 bases between. The CDR3 is 16 residues long. CDR1 is MNHEY, CDR2 SMNVEV, per germline (reference sequence). The data derive from a study of blood T cell repertoires in COVID-19. The repertoire was sequenced with immunoSEQ multiplex PCR; TCRdb's copy has only in-frame clones and lacks some. The sample lists 300,000 or so clones, roughly 90% occurring once. This TCR was recovered from a woman aged 25 to 39 who had recovered from COVID-19. This chain joins TRBV27 and TRBJ2-7; possible D gene TRBD2, 6 bases. The sequenced sample consisted of PBMCs or T cells enriched from blood (not recorded which). In DNA, the CDR3 is TGTGCCAGCAGTTTATCGCCGACCCCCGCGGGGTACGAGCAGTACTTC. Amino acid sequence: CASSLSPTPAGYEQYF.